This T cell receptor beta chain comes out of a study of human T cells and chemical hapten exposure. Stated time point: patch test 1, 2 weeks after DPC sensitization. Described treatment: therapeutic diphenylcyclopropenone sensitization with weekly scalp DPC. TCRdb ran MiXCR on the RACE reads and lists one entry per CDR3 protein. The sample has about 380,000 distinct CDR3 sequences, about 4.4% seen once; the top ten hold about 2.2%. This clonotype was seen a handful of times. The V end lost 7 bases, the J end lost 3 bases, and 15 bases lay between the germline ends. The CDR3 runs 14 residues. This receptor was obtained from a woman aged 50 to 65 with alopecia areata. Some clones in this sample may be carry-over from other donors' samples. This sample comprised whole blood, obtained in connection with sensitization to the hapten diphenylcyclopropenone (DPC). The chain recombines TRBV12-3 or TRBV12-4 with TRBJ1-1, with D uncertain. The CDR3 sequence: CASTNPGGYTEAFF. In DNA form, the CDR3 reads TGTGCCAGCACTAACCCAGGAGGGTACACTGAAGCTTTCTTT.